Following are 32 T cell receptor beta chains from one sample sequenced in a study of cytomegalovirus exposure and HLA in healthy donors. PCR was performed using 60 Vbeta and 13 Jbeta primers. Profiled with immunoSEQ multiplex PCR; TCRdb holds only in-frame clones, not every one. Altogether 200,000 to 250,000 clones are present, 77% being singletons, with the ten largest covering 2.7%. The sequencing input was PBMCs. The origin of the receptors is a woman aged 55-69 years in good health and CMV-seropositive.

This clone was seen just once. The chain recombines TRBV27 with TRBJ2-5; 7 bases are shared with TRBD2. The J call may be faulty, since TRBJ2-7 better matches the DNA end. Germline V CDR1 and CDR2: MNHEY, SMNVEV (reference sequence). CDR3 length: 15 amino acids. The CDR3 sequence: CASSLSSSGLYEQYF. Here the CDR3 DNA reads TGTGCCAGCAGTTTATCGAGTAGCGGGCTTTACGAGCAGTACTTC.

J is TRBJ1-1 and V is TRBV30; D is perhaps TRBD1 (6 bases). This CDR3 is 14 amino acids long. Germline loops: CDR1 GTSNPN, CDR2 SVGIG (reference sequence). The V and J ends lost 0 bases and 6 bases respectively, with 14 bases between them. CDR3 protein: CAWSVLGGVAEAFF. The CDR3 DNA sequence: TGTGCCTGGAGTGTACTAGGGGGAGTTGCTGAAGCTTTCTTT. The full variable domain, with the rest looked up from reference TRBV30 and TRBJ1-1, is SQTIHQWPATLVQPVGSPLSLECTVEGTSNPNLYWYRQAAGRGLQLLFYSVGIGQISSEVPQNLSASRPQDRQFILSSKKLLLSDSGFYLCAWSVLGGVAEAFFGQGTRLTVV.

This clone appeared once. As DNA, the CDR3 is TGTGCCAGCAGTCCGGACAGAAACTATGGCTACACCTTC. It yields the protein CASSPDRNYGYTF. The rearrangement links TRBV6-6 to TRBJ1-2; TRBD1 might be the D (6 bases). The length of the CDR3 is 13 residues. Germline values: CDR1 MNHNY, CDR2 SVGAGI (reference sequence). V lost 5 bases, J lost 2 bases, and 9 bases lay in between.

This chain uses TRBV14 with TRBJ2-2; D unresolved. The CDR3 consists of 13 residues. Per germline, CDR1 SGHDN and CDR2 FVKESK. V was shortened by 4 bases and J by 6 bases, with 9 bases between the two germline ends. This chain's CDR3 is CASSLLPSGELFF. CDR3 DNA: TGTGCCAGCAGCCTCCTCCCCTCCGGGGAGCTGTTTTTT.

The CDR3 protein is CASRGGTEAFF. CDR3 DNA: TGTGCCAGCCGGGGGGGGACTGAAGCTTTCTTT. The chain recombines TRBV28 with TRBJ1-1; D perhaps matches TRBD1 (5 bases). The CDR3 covers 11 residues. The ends were cut back, 8 bases at V and 5 bases at J, with 9 bases in the middle. Germline-derived CDR1 and CDR2 are MDHEN and SYDVKM.

The chain joins TRBV18 to TRBJ2-7; 8 bases align to TRBD1. With 6 bases clipped from V and 6 bases from J, the junction kept 13 bases outside the gene matches. The CDR3 has 15 amino acids. Germline values: CDR1 KGHSH, CDR2 LQKENI. The CDR3 is CASSLMTGETGEQYF. The CDR3 bases are TGTGCCAGCTCTCTAATGACAGGGGAAACCGGCGAGCAGTACTTC.

This chain joins TRBV6-1 and TRBJ1-6, with 9 bases aligning to TRBD1. CDR1 MNHNS and CDR2 SASEGT come from the germline V gene. The CDR3 extends over 16 amino acids. Losses at the gene ends were 4 bases for V and 10 bases for J; bases not matched to a gene: 11. The CDR3, as DNA: TGTGCCAGCAGTGGCCCGCTGACAGGGGGAGAATCACCCCTCCACTTT. Its translation: CASSGPLTGGESPLHF.

This chain uses TRBV28 with TRBJ1-2; D is uncertain. V lost 2 bases to trimming and J lost 7 bases, with 11 bases between them. This CDR3 has 13 amino acids. Germline V gene lookup returns CDR1 MDHEN and CDR2 SYDVKM. This CDR3 is CASSLLRGFGYTF. For the CDR3, the DNA is TGTGCCAGCAGTTTACTCCGGGGTTTTGGCTACACCTTC.

This rearrangement joins TRBV18 to TRBJ2-5; D is unresolved. Germline lookup yields CDR1 KGHSH and CDR2 LQKENI. This CDR3 spans 13 amino acids. Trimming stripped 3 bases from V and 5 bases from J, with 10 bases between. The DNA for the CDR3 is TGTGCCAGCTCACCCGGTTTATCCGAGACCCAGTACTTC. Amino acid sequence: CASSPGLSETQYF.

This chain uses TRBV19 with TRBJ1-5; TRBD1 is a possible D gene (5 bases). CDR3 size: 14 residues. Trimming removed 3 bases from V and 5 bases from J, with 11 bases in between. CDR1 LNHDA and CDR2 SQIVND come from the germline V gene (reference sequence). This CDR3 is CASSIPGRDQPQHF. The CDR3, as DNA: TGTGCCAGTAGTATCCCAGGGAGGGATCAGCCCCAGCATTTT.

The V call is TRBV2, the J call TRBJ2-5; 7 bases map to TRBD2. The DNA end favors TRBJ2-7, so the J call may be wrong. The CDR3 has 13 residues. CDR1 and CDR2 (germline): SNHLY, FYNNEI. The CDR3 DNA follows: TGTGCCAGCGGCCGGCGGGAGACGTACGAGCAGTACTTC. It is translated as CASGRRETYEQYF.

The V and J genes are TRBV21-1 and TRBJ1-1; the D call of TRBD1 is as the table states it, not checked on the DNA. TRBV21-1 corresponds to a pseudogene. CDR3 length: 10 residues. Written as DNA, the CDR3 is TGTGCCAGCGGGGGCGGCGAAGCTTTCTTT. It encodes CASGGGEAFF.

The J gene is TRBJ1-1, the V gene TRBV19; D gene ambiguous. Germline loops: CDR1 LNHDA, CDR2 SQIVND (reference sequence). The V and J ends lost 9 bases and 1 base respectively, with 12 bases between them. This CDR3 comprises 13 residues. CDR3 nucleotide sequence: TGTGCCAGCGGACTTTTTACGAACACTGAAGCTTTCTTT. Protein sequence: CASGLFTNTEAFF. The entire variable domain, with the rest obtained from reference TRBV19 and TRBJ1-1, is as follows: DGGITQSPKYLFRKEGQNVTLSCEQNLNHDAMYWYRQDPGQGLRLIYYSQIVNDFQKGDIAEGYSVSREKKESFPLTVTSAQKNPTAFYLCASGLFTNTEAFFGQGTRLTVV.

Only a few counts were recorded for this clone. The V and J genes are TRBV18 and TRBJ2-7; 7 bases align to TRBD1. V gave up 5 bases and J gave up 4 bases; unmatched junction bases: 14. The CDR3 contains 16 residues. Germline loops: CDR1 KGHSH, CDR2 LQKENI. CDR3 sequence: CASSSTTPTGRYEQYF. In DNA, the CDR3 is TGTGCCAGCTCATCCACAACCCCGACAGGGCGGTACGAGCAGTACTTC.

This sequence joins TRBV6-1 and TRBJ1-2; D possibly corresponds to TRBD1 (5 bases). The CDR3 sequence is 13 residues long. Germline CDR1 MNHNS, CDR2 SASEGT. Trimming cost V 4 bases and J 2 bases, with 8 bases left between them. CDR3 protein: CASSVQENYGYTF. CDR3 DNA sequence: TGTGCCAGCAGTGTACAGGAGAACTATGGCTACACCTTC.

The V call is TRBV18, the J call TRBJ1-2; D gene ambiguous. In germline, CDR1 is KGHSH, CDR2 LQKENI. This CDR3 spans 18 amino acids. Trimming took 0 bases from V and 0 from J, leaving 17 bases between them. This chain's CDR3 is CASSPPWAPPTSNYGYTF. CDR3 sequence (DNA): TGTGCCAGCTCACCACCGTGGGCCCCCCCCACCTCTAACTATGGCTACACCTTC.

The gene calls are TRBV14 and TRBJ1-2; weak D call: TRBD1 (5 bases). V lost 1 base and J lost 4, with 10 bases in between. Germline values: CDR1 SGHDN, CDR2 FVKESK. The CDR3 contains 14 residues. In DNA, the CDR3 is TGTGCCAGCAGCCAAGGTCTGGGGGGCTATGGCTACACCTTC. It yields the protein CASSQGLGGYGYTF.

This sequence joins TRBV5-1 and TRBJ2-1; TRBD2 matches 11 bases. Germline-derived CDR1 and CDR2 are SGHRS and YFSETQ. The CDR3 runs to 16 residues. V gave up 0 bases and J gave up 6 bases; unmatched junction bases: 5. The CDR3 spells CASSLGLAGISNEQFF. In DNA form, the CDR3 reads TGCGCCAGCAGCTTGGGACTAGCGGGAATAAGCAATGAGCAGTTCTTC.

The CDR3 loop is CASSLSKAGPPEAFF. CDR3 coding DNA: TGTGCCAGCAGTTTATCGAAGGCAGGGCCCCCTGAAGCTTTCTTT. The V call is TRBV27, the J call TRBJ1-1; a weak D match, TRBD1 (5 bases). The germline V and J ends were trimmed by 0 bases and 6 bases, with 14 bases remaining between them. CDR1 and CDR2 from the germline V gene are MNHEY and SMNVEV (reference sequence). The CDR3 has 15 amino acids.

This clone was counted once. The rearrangement joins TRBV7-2 to TRBJ1-1; D gene uncertain. Germline values: CDR1 SGHTA, CDR2 FQGNSA. The CDR3 totals 12 residues. V lost 1 base and J 3 bases, leaving 3 bases between the germline ends. CDR3: CASSLVYTEAFF. In DNA form, the CDR3 reads TGTGCCAGCAGCTTAGTCTACACTGAAGCTTTCTTT.

V and J are TRBV7-3 and TRBJ1-6; D might be TRBD1 (5 bases). CDR3 length equals 15 residues. V was cut by 2 bases and J by 10 bases, with 15 bases left in between. Germline CDR1 is SGHTA and CDR2 is FQGTGA. The CDR3 DNA is TGTGCCAGCAGCTTACAGGGTTCAAATGGATCACCCCTCCACTTT. It yields the protein CASSLQGSNGSPLHF.

This chain's CDR3 is CASSRTRSYEQYF. Written as DNA, the CDR3 is TGTGCCAGCAGCAGGACTAGATCCTACGAGCAGTACTTC. The genes are TRBV6-5 and TRBJ2-7, with TRBD2 matching over 7 bases. The CDR3 extends over 13 amino acids. J lost 1 base, V lost 6 bases, and 3 bases had no gene match. Per the germline V gene, CDR1 is MNHEY and CDR2 is SVGAGI.

The J gene is TRBJ2-1, the V gene TRBV14; TRBD2 matches at 15 bases. The CDR3 has 18 residues. J gave up 2 bases and V 1 base, and 3 bases lay outside the gene matches. Germline CDR1 is SGHDN and CDR2 is FVKESK. Written as DNA, the CDR3 is TGTGCCAGCAGCCAAGGGACTAGCGGGAGGGCCCCCTACAATGAGCAGTTCTTC. This codes for CASSQGTSGRAPYNEQFF.

This sequence joins TRBV5-1 and TRBJ2-3, with 10 bases identical to TRBD1. Per the germline V gene, CDR1 is SGHRS and CDR2 is YFSETQ. There are 16 residues in the CDR3. The trim removed 0 bases at V and 2 bases at J, leaving 3 bases unmatched. CDR3 DNA: TGCGCCAGCAGCTTGGTGGGGACAGGGGTCACAGATACGCAGTATTTT. The encoded protein is CASSLVGTGVTDTQYF.

The chain links TRBV4-1 to TRBJ2-5; 14 positions match TRBD2. Germline assignment: CDR1 MGHRA and CDR2 YSYEKL. The CDR3 length is 16 residues. V shed 1 base and J 7 bases; nucleotides not matched to a gene: 5. The CDR3 bases are TGCGCCAGCAGCCAAGCGGGACTAGCGGGGGCTGGGACCCAGTACTTC. This codes for CASSQAGLAGAGTQYF.

The chain has TRBV28 and TRBJ2-7, with D possibly being TRBD1 (6 bases). The CDR3 length is 13 residues. Trimming left V 11 bases short and J 5 bases short, with 19 bases between. CDR1 is MDHEN, CDR2 SYDVKM, per germline. This CDR3 is CAVRDNGRNEQYF. CDR3 bases: TGTGCCGTTCGGGACAACGGCAGGAACGAGCAGTACTTC.

The J gene is TRBJ2-7, the V gene TRBV5-5; no reliable D call. The CDR3 contains 15 residues. V lost 1 base to trimming and J lost 3 bases, with 14 bases between them. The germline gives CDR1 SGHKS, CDR2 YYEKEE (reference sequence). The CDR3 DNA sequence: TGTGCCAGCAGCTTGACCCCCACGGGTCTCTACGAGCAGTACTTC. Protein product: CASSLTPTGLYEQYF.

This clone was detected a few times. The chain combines TRBV9 with TRBJ1-2; a possible D gene is TRBD1 (6 bases). The V end was cut by 0 bases, the J end by 2 bases, with 17 bases between. CDR1 and CDR2 (germline): SGDLS, YYNGEE. The CDR3 runs to 17 residues. CDR3 sequence reads: CASSVVFRAGVNYGYTF. The CDR3 region has the DNA TGTGCCAGCAGCGTAGTATTTCGGGCAGGGGTCAACTATGGCTACACCTTC.

The chain joins TRBV5-1 to TRBJ2-5, with a weak D call TRBD2 (6 bases). The CDR3 sequence is 16 residues long. Trimming stripped 5 bases from V and 3 bases from J, with 20 bases between. CDR1 is SGHRS and CDR2 is YFSETQ in the germline V gene. CDR3 region: CASSQGLGTDKETQYF. DNA of the CDR3: TGCGCCAGCAGTCAGGGACTGGGGACTGATAAAGAGACCCAGTACTTC.

The chain joins TRBV6-6 to TRBJ2-5; D not resolved. The CDR3 contains 14 residues. V lost 0 bases and J lost 3, with 8 bases in between. Germline CDR1 reads MNHNY; CDR2 reads SVGAGI (reference sequence). CDR3 in DNA: TGTGCCAGCAGTTACTCTCCGAGAAAAGAGACCCAGTACTTC. It codes for CASSYSPRKETQYF.

The chain is built from TRBV18 and TRBJ2-7; the match to TRBD2 covers 8 bases. The CDR3 is made up of 16 amino acids. Germline CDR1 and CDR2: KGHSH and LQKENI. The J segment lost 7 bases and the V segment lost 0 bases, leaving 11 bases of the junction unmatched. This CDR3 reads CASSPPHGREDEEQYF. The CDR3 DNA reads as TGTGCCAGCTCACCACCGCACGGGCGGGAGGATGAAGAGCAGTACTTC.

The chain joins TRBV4-1 to TRBJ1-6; 8 nucleotides align to TRBD1. This CDR3 has 16 residues. The V and J ends lost 10 bases and 8 bases, in that order; junction bases with no gene match: 16. Germline V CDR1 and CDR2: MGHRA, YSYEKL. CDR3 DNA: TGCGCCACCAGAGAGGACAGGGCCGCTCGCGATTCACCCCTCCACTTT. The encoded protein is CATREDRAARDSPLHF.